This T cell receptor beta chain was identified during a study of blood T cell repertoires in COVID-19. Sequenced by immunoSEQ multiplex PCR; TCRdb stores in-frame clones only, minus some. There are some 400,000 clones in the sample; around 87% occur only once, and about 1.5% lies in the top ten. CDR1 KGHSH and CDR2 LQKENI come from the germline V gene. With 4 bases removed from V and 3 bases from J, the gap between germline ends came to 16 bases. The CDR3 runs 16 residues. The chain combines TRBV18 with TRBJ1-3, with D perhaps matching TRBD1 (6 bases). The sample taken for sequencing was PBMCs or T cells enriched from blood (not recorded which). The source of this sequence is a man younger than 45 who had recovered from COVID-19. The CDR3 spells CASSQSDSRGGNTIYF. CDR3 sequence (DNA): TGTGCCAGCTCACAGTCGGACAGCCGAGGTGGAAACACCATATATTTT.